A single sample gave rise to the 7 T cell receptor beta chains below, sequenced in a study of OX40 agonist ivuxolimab in advanced cancers. TCRdb's copy holds only in-frame clones and misses some; the assay was immunoSEQ multiplex PCR. Of 43,000 or so clones listed, about 90% are singletons. Source: CD4+ or CD8+ T cells sorted from blood, taken in a trial of the OX40 agonist ivuxolimab. The source of these receptors is an adult with an advanced solid tumor such as melanoma, head and neck, liver or kidney cancer.

This clone was seen a single time. The chain carries TRBV9 and TRBJ2-1; 9 bases match TRBD2. Germline V gene data show CDR1 as SGDLS and CDR2 as YYNGEE. The CDR3 contains 16 residues. J gave up 0 bases and V 4 bases, and 5 bases lay outside the gene matches. CDR3 region: CASSFSGSLSYNEQFF. In DNA, the CDR3 is TGTGCCAGCAGCTTTAGCGGGAGCCTCTCCTACAATGAGCAGTTCTTC.

The V call is TRBV28, the J call TRBJ2-6; TRBD2 is a possible D gene (6 bases). CDR1 and CDR2 from the germline V gene are MDHEN and SYDVKM. V lost 3 bases to trimming and J lost 0 bases, with 6 bases between them. The CDR3 totals 15 residues. The CDR3, as DNA: TGTGCCAGCAGTTTGGGAGGCTCTGGGGCCAACGTCCTGACTTTC. Protein: CASSLGGSGANVLTF.

V is TRBV28 and J is TRBJ1-4; 8 nucleotides line up with TRBD1. The J segment lost 2 bases and the V segment lost 8 bases, leaving 4 bases of the junction unmatched. Per germline, CDR1 MDHEN and CDR2 SYDVKM. The CDR3 runs to 14 residues. In DNA form, the CDR3 reads TGTGCCAGCGGCTCAGGGGGCACTAATGAAAAACTGTTTTTT. This encodes CASGSGGTNEKLFF.

This clone ranks as medium-sized. The chain is built from TRBV4-1 and TRBJ1-1, with no clear D. V gave up 1 base and J gave up 3 bases, with 12 bases separating them. This CDR3 spans 15 amino acids. Germline CDR1 MGHRA, CDR2 YSYEKL. CDR3 residues: CASSQGRTWDTEAFF. The CDR3 region has the DNA TGCGCCAGCAGCCAAGGGAGGACGTGGGACACTGAAGCTTTCTTT.

The rearrangement links TRBV15 to TRBJ2-6; D gene ambiguous. The V and J ends lost 2 bases and 1 base respectively, with 6 bases between them. The CDR3 has 15 residues. Germline loops: CDR1 LNHNV, CDR2 YYDKDF (reference sequence). CDR3 nucleotides: TGTGCCACCAGCAGACGGATATCTGGGGCCAACGTCCTGACTTTC. This sequence encodes CATSRRISGANVLTF.

V gene TRBV5-1 combines with J gene TRBJ2-5; 13 bases are a match to TRBD2. V was pared by 4 bases and J by 5 bases, with 5 bases of the junction left unmatched. Germline V gene lookup returns CDR1 SGHRS and CDR2 YFSETQ. The CDR3 runs 15 residues. CDR3 sequence: CASSRGTSGAETQYF. The CDR3 nucleotides read TGCGCCAGCAGCCGGGGGACTAGCGGGGCGGAGACCCAGTACTTC.

The chain employs TRBV7-9 and TRBJ1-1; 11 bases are a match to TRBD1. Germline loops: CDR1 SEHNR, CDR2 FQNEAQ (reference sequence). With 5 bases clipped from V and 2 bases from J, the junction kept 4 bases outside the gene matches. This CDR3 spans 15 amino acids. The chain's CDR3 is CASSPRTGGNTEAFF. Written as DNA, the CDR3 is TGTGCCAGCAGCCCACGGACAGGGGGCAACACTGAAGCTTTCTTT.